Listed below are T cell receptor beta chains from one sample, sequenced in a study of PD-1 blockade in mismatch repair-deficient tumors. Repertoires were generated with immunoSEQ multiplex PCR, while TCRdb's copy carries only in-frame clones and drops some. The data contain roughly 25,000 clones, approximately 83% of them singletons. Sequences were derived from peripheral blood, sampled 12 weeks after starting pembrolizumab. Every receptor here comes from an adult with mismatch repair-deficient cancer. Each CDR3 is given with its conserved first and last residue. The order of the fields is D gene, J gene, V gene, clone size, CDR3 protein, CDR3 DNA. D genes are given only for firm matches. Clone size, where shown, is once, few, many, or a class for clones that have expanded.

TRBD2 TRBJ2-3 TRBV6-1 once CASSDQAGGVDTQYF TGTGCCAGCAGTGATCAAGCGGGAGGGGTAGATACGCAGTATTTT
TRBD1 TRBJ1-2 TRBV5-5 NA CASSSAGQQAGYTF TGTGCCAGCAGCTCGGCGGGACAGCAGGCAGGCTACACCTTC
NA TRBJ2-3 TRBV7-2 NA CASSFASRRGADTQYF TGTGCCAGCAGCTTTGCGAGTAGACGCGGTGCAGATACGCAGTATTTT
TRBD1 TRBJ2-2 TRBV14 NA CASSLRQGAGTGELFF TGTGCCAGCAGCCTTCGACAGGGGGCTGGCACCGGGGAGCTGTTTTTT
NA TRBJ2-5 TRBV27 NA CASSLVGPDGSETQYF TGTGCCAGCAGTCTAGTTGGGCCCGATGGATCAGAGACCCAGTACTTC
TRBD2 TRBJ2-3 TRBV14 NA CASSQRGRGNTQYF TGTGCCAGCAGCCAACGTGGGAGGGGTAATACGCAGTATTTT
NA TRBJ2-7 TRBV7-9 NA CASSLGDYEQYF TGTGCCAGCAGCTTAGGGGACTACGAGCAGTACTTC
NA TRBJ2-3 TRBV7-7 NA CASSLETGSDTQYF TGTGCTAGCAGCTTAGAAACGGGGTCAGATACGCAGTATTTT
TRBD2 TRBJ2-5 TRBV7-2 NA CASSLGSSGSQTQYF TGTGCCAGCAGCTTAGGATCTAGCGGGAGTCAGACCCAGTACTTC
NA TRBJ2-3 TRBV7-6 NA CASSSGTSTDTQYF TGTGCCAGCAGCTCTGGGACTAGCACAGATACGCAGTATTTT
NA TRBJ1-4 TRBV5-4 NA CASSLEGRGSNEKLFF TGTGCCAGCAGCTTGGAAGGGCGGGGGTCTAATGAAAAACTGTTTTTT
TRBD1 TRBJ1-4 TRBV5-1 NA CASSLGQGNEKLFF TGCGCCAGCAGCTTGGGACAGGGTAATGAAAAACTGTTTTTT
NA TRBJ1-5 TRBV7-9 NA CASSFTGSGQPQHF TGTGCCAGCAGCTTCACAGGGTCGGGGCAGCCCCAGCATTTT
TRBD1 TRBJ2-1 TRBV4-2 once CASSQWLDRGATHEQFF TGTGCCAGCAGCCAATGGCTAGACAGGGGGGCCACACACGAGCAGTTCTTC
NA TRBJ1-2 TRBV25-1 few CASSEYAGFGYTF TGTGCCAGCAGTGAATACGCCGGCTTCGGCTACACCTTC
TRBD1 TRBJ1-1 TRBV2 NA CASTLQGAPTEAFF TGTGCCAGCACCTTACAGGGGGCGCCTACTGAAGCTTTCTTT
NA TRBJ1-5 TRBV7-2 NA CASSSQGGQPQHF TGTGCCAGCAGCTCCCAAGGGGGGCAGCCCCAGCATTTT
NA TRBJ2-3 TRBV5-1 NA CASSWGWRGLSTDTQYF TGCGCCAGCAGCTGGGGTTGGAGGGGACTTAGCACAGATACGCAGTATTTT